The T cell receptor (beta chain) under discussion was sequenced for a study of glioma-infiltrating T cells. Findings and limits, study-wide: Gliomas, especially low-grade, showed above-expected tissue-blood divergence; non-neoplastic patients showed below.

Remarks on this clonotype: Antigen unknown.

Amplification of TCR alpha and beta CDR3 regions from RNA used iRepertoire nested multiplex PCR. One-step reverse transcription and amplification started from about 100-400 ng of tissue mRNA or PBMC total RNA. In TCRdb, the multiplex PCR reads were re-called with MiXCR into one record per CDR3 protein. The sample lists 100,000 to 150,000 distinct CDR3 sequences, about 25% occurring once. The CDR3 consists of 16 residues. In germline, CDR1 is LNHDA, CDR2 SQIVND (reference sequence). Trimming stripped 5 bases from V and 2 bases from J, with 16 bases between. The chain recombines TRBV19 with TRBJ1-5; D remains ambiguous. The sequence was collected from a human donor with low-grade glioma or glioblastoma, undergoing nonglioma brain surgery, or in good health (not recorded which). The sequencing input was glioma tissue, nonneoplastic brain tissue, or PBMCs (not recorded which). The DNA for the CDR3 is TGTGCCAGTAGTCTGATCACGGACGGAGGCAATCAGCCCCAGCATTTT. Its protein is CASSLITDGGNQPQHF.